The clone carrying this T cell receptor (beta chain) was observed a single time. Method: immunoSEQ multiplex PCR; TCRdb's copy keeps in-frame clones and lacks some. The table includes around 150,000 clones, 85% detected once. Per germline, CDR1 SGHRS and CDR2 YFSETQ. Trimming took 5 bases from V and 0 from J, leaving 8 bases between them. The CDR3 is 14 residues long. The sample comes from a study of blood T cell repertoires in COVID-19. This sequence joins TRBV5-1 and TRBJ2-2; D perhaps matches TRBD1 (5 bases). Input material: peripheral blood. This TCR was recovered from a human donor with acute or convalescent COVID-19. The donor label of this sample is uncertain. CDR3 amino acids: CASRDTPNTGELFF. CDR3 in DNA: TGCGCCAGCAGGGACACCCCGAACACCGGGGAGCTGTTTTTT.